The 17 T cell receptor beta chains below were found in one sample sequenced in a study of blood T cell repertoires in COVID-19. The table came from immunoSEQ multiplex PCR; TCRdb's copy has only in-frame clones and leaves some out. The table lists about 240,000 clones, about 86% of them singletons, with over 3% in the top ten. The material sequenced was peripheral blood. These receptors were taken from a woman in her thirties who had recovered from COVID-19.

This clone was seen more than once but under ten times. J is TRBJ2-7 and V is TRBV5-5; D not resolved. Looked up from germline, CDR1 is SGHKS and CDR2 is YYEKEE (reference sequence). The CDR3 covers 16 residues. The V gene lost 5 bases and the J gene lost 2 bases, with 20 bases spanning the gap. As DNA, the CDR3 is TGTGCCAGCAGGCCGGGTCCCAACTTCCCGGCCTACGAGCAGTACTTC. This gives the protein CASRPGPNFPAYEQYF.

V is TRBV2 and J is TRBJ1-1; a possible D gene is TRBD1 (5 bases). Trimming took 6 bases from V and 4 from J, leaving 18 bases between them. The CDR3 is made up of 15 amino acids. Germline values: CDR1 SNHLY, CDR2 FYNNEI. The DNA for the CDR3 is TGTGCCAGCAGAACAGGAGGGGAATTCGGCACTGAAGCTTTCTTT. Protein product: CASRTGGEFGTEAFF.

J is TRBJ1-4 and V is TRBV19, with TRBD1 identical over 12 bases. V was clipped by 9 bases and J by 3 bases; unmatched bases: 5. The CDR3 spans 15 residues. From germline, CDR1 is LNHDA and CDR2 SQIVND (reference sequence). The CDR3 sequence is CASRDRGRANEKLFF. CDR3 bases: TGTGCCAGCCGGGACAGGGGGCGGGCTAATGAAAAACTGTTTTTT.

The rearrangement uses TRBV19 and TRBJ1-3; D possibly corresponds to TRBD1 (6 bases). V was trimmed by 6 bases and J by 0 bases, leaving 9 bases between them. The germline gives CDR1 LNHDA, CDR2 SQIVND (reference sequence). The CDR3 extends over 14 amino acids. The CDR3 coding sequence is TGTGCCAGTAGCGGACAGCGCTCTGGAAACACCATATATTTT. It codes for CASSGQRSGNTIYF.

This clone was counted between two and nine times. The rearrangement uses TRBV18 and TRBJ2-7, with D possibly being TRBD2 (6 bases). V was trimmed by 0 bases and J by 3 bases, leaving 15 bases between them. The germline CDR1 and CDR2 sequences are KGHSH and LQKENI. CDR3 size: 16 residues. CDR3: CASSPPASGVGYEQYF. CDR3 sequence (DNA): TGTGCCAGCTCACCACCGGCGTCGGGGGTTGGCTACGAGCAGTACTTC.

V and J are TRBV3-1 (or the pseudogene TRBV3-2) and TRBJ2-7, with D maybe TRBD1 (6 bases). The germline V and J ends were trimmed by 4 bases and 3 bases, with 37 bases remaining between them. The CDR3 length is 22 residues. The germline V gene has CDR1 LGHDT and CDR2 YNNKEL (reference sequence). This CDR3 is CASSLRQVPPLRGGWSFYEQYF. In nucleotides, the CDR3 is TGTGCCAGCAGCCTACGACAGGTTCCACCTCTACGCGGAGGTTGGTCTTTCTACGAGCAGTACTTC.

This chain's CDR3 is CSVYPGRYNEQFF. The DNA of the CDR3 is TGCAGCGTATACCCCGGGAGGTACAATGAGCAGTTCTTC. The chain recombines TRBV29-1 with TRBJ2-1; 7 bases line up with TRBD2. J was trimmed by 4 bases and V by 6 bases; bases with no gene match: 6. This CDR3 is 13 amino acids long. The V gene's germline CDR1 is SQVTM and CDR2 ANQGSEA.

The rearrangement links TRBV6-5 to TRBJ2-7; no clear D gene. Trimming took off 10 bases at V and 6 bases at J, with 13 bases between the two ends. CDR3 length equals 11 residues. Germline V CDR1 and CDR2: MNHEY, SVGAGI. The CDR3 is CATGTSREQYF. The DNA of the CDR3 is TGTGCCACCGGTACTTCCCGCGAGCAGTACTTC.

This chain joins TRBV30 and TRBJ1-1, with 7 bases matching TRBD1. The CDR3 has 12 residues. The germline V gene has CDR1 GTSNPN and CDR2 SVGIG (reference sequence). J was trimmed by 4 bases and V by 5 bases; bases with no gene match: 4. The CDR3: CAWVTGVTEAFF. The CDR3 region has the DNA TGTGCCTGGGTCACAGGGGTCACTGAAGCTTTCTTT.

This sequence joins TRBV2 and TRBJ2-3, with D uncertain. Germline loops: CDR1 SNHLY, CDR2 FYNNEI. This CDR3 has 10 residues. V gave up 6 bases and J gave up 5 bases, with 3 bases separating them. The chain's CDR3 is CASSLDTQYF. The CDR3 DNA is TGTGCCAGCAGCTTAGATACGCAGTATTTT.

The V and J genes are TRBV10-1 and TRBJ2-1; D possibly corresponds to TRBD2 (7 bases). Germline V CDR1 and CDR2: WNHNN, SYGVQD (reference sequence). The CDR3 length is 13 residues. Trimming took off 10 bases at V and 5 bases at J, with 15 bases between the two ends. DNA for the CDR3: TGCGCCACCCAAAAGGGGGGGAACAATGAGCAGTTCTTC. It is translated as CATQKGGNNEQFF.

The chain is built from TRBV11-2 and TRBJ2-7; TRBD2 matches 13 bases. J was trimmed by 11 bases and V by 5 bases; bases with no gene match: 3. Germline assignment: CDR1 SGHAT and CDR2 FQNNGV. CDR3 size: 12 residues. The CDR3 DNA sequence: TGTGCCAGCAGCGATACTAGCGGGGGGGAGTACTTC. This codes for CASSDTSGGEYF.

The rearrangement joins TRBV7-2 to TRBJ2-7; 7 bases are shared with TRBD1. V was clipped by 8 bases and J by 3 bases; unmatched bases: 10. The CDR3 consists of 14 residues. The germline CDR1 and CDR2 sequences are SGHTA and FQGNSA. The CDR3 sequence: CASSTRDRLYEQYF. The CDR3 coding sequence is TGTGCCAGCTCTACTCGGGACAGACTCTACGAGCAGTACTTC.

This clone was recorded only once. This chain joins TRBV14 and TRBJ2-3; a weak D match, TRBD1 (6 bases). V was shortened by 2 bases and J by 1 base, with 10 bases between the two germline ends. The CDR3 contains 15 residues. The germline V gene encodes CDR1 SGHDN and CDR2 FVKESK. The CDR3 sequence: CASSQPRTGTDTQYF. In DNA form, the CDR3 reads TGTGCCAGCAGCCAACCGAGGACAGGCACAGATACGCAGTATTTT.

This clone was recorded only once. This rearrangement joins TRBV6-2 or TRBV6-3 to TRBJ1-2; D call uncertain. This CDR3 comprises 16 residues. The ends were cut back, 2 bases at V and 6 bases at J, with 19 bases in the middle. In germline, CDR1 is MNHEY, CDR2 SVGEGT. CDR3 in DNA: TGTGCCAGCAGTTACAGTGGGGTCGGAGGGTACGATGGCTACACCTTC. Protein product: CASSYSGVGGYDGYTF.

The chain couples TRBV12-3 or TRBV12-4 to TRBJ2-5; perhaps TRBD2 as D (5 bases). Trimming removed 6 bases from V and 2 bases from J, with 10 bases in between. The CDR3 length is 13 residues. In DNA, the CDR3 is TGTGCCAGCAGGGAGAGCGGACAAGAGACCCAGTACTTC. Its protein product is CASRESGQETQYF.

V usage is TRBV7-9 and J usage is TRBJ1-4, with 9 bases aligning to TRBD1. The CDR3 runs to 15 residues. The V segment lost 5 bases and the J segment 5 bases; nucleotides outside the gene matches: 6. Germline lookup yields CDR1 SEHNR and CDR2 FQNEAQ (reference sequence). In DNA form, the CDR3 reads TGTGCCAGCAGCCCAGAGGGGACAGGGAATGAAAAACTGTTTTTT. Translation gives CASSPEGTGNEKLFF.